Given below is one T cell receptor beta chain in context. Its cognate antigen is unknown. Pooled in the analysis were second doses at about 4 or about 12 weeks. The data derive from a study of T cell responses to AZD1222 COVID-19 vaccine. General study findings and limits: Only after the peak T cell response were repertoires sampled. Unmutated variant regions are reportedly targeted by nearly half of spike-specific TCRs. Clonal diversity was possibly underestimated, and the donors were mostly white British, with more females.

Repertoires were generated with immunoSEQ multiplex PCR, while TCRdb's copy carries only in-frame clones and drops some. The data contain under 150,000 clones, about 90% of them singletons. CDR1 and CDR2 from the germline V gene are MNHNY and SVGAGI (reference sequence). The CDR3 has 14 residues. Losses at the gene ends were 7 bases for V and 5 bases for J; bases not matched to a gene: 8. The specimen comprised peripheral blood, sampled 28 days after the second AZD1222 dose. The genes are TRBV6-6 and TRBJ1-1; 9 bases are a match to TRBD1. The sequence was collected from an adult who received the AZD1222 COVID-19 vaccine. The CDR3 here is CASTGQGRGTEAFF. The CDR3 nucleotides are TGTGCCAGCACCGGACAGGGGCGTGGAACTGAAGCTTTCTTT.